The 11 T cell receptor beta chains reported below all come from one sample, sequenced in a study of T cells in Graves' hyperthyroidism and ophthalmopathy. What was amplified from RNA transcripts were TCR beta CDR3 regions. TCR CDR3 regions were first amplified by RT-PCR with HTBI primers. TCRdb reprocessed the multiplex PCR reads with MiXCR, giving one entry per CDR3 protein. The table includes about 570,000 distinct CDR3 sequences, more than 45% detected once. Specimen: peripheral blood or thyroid tissue (not recorded which). The receptors were sampled from an adult woman with Graves' disease, either hyperthyroidism or ophthalmopathy (not recorded which).

The rearrangement uses TRBV2 and TRBJ1-2, with no clear D. Germline-derived CDR1 and CDR2 are SNHLY and FYNNEI. CDR3 length: 11 residues. V dropped 10 bases and J dropped 8 bases, with 14 bases sitting between them. Here the CDR3 DNA reads TGTGCCACGACCCCAGGTCTGGGCTACACCTTC. Amino acids: CATTPGLGYTF.

V is TRBV9 and J is TRBJ1-5, with a tentative D call TRBD1 (5 bases). The V and J ends lost 9 bases and 11 bases respectively, with 18 bases between them. The CDR3 has 12 amino acids. Germline V gene lookup returns CDR1 SGDLS and CDR2 YYNGEE. The CDR3 reads CANSRGGRTQHF. CDR3 nucleotides: TGTGCCAACAGTCGGGGGGGACGGACCCAGCATTTT.

The rearrangement joins TRBV10-3 to TRBJ1-2; D may be TRBD1 (6 bases). The CDR3 consists of 13 residues. Per the germline V gene, CDR1 is ENHRY and CDR2 is SYGVKD. V shed 11 bases and J shed 8 bases, with 21 bases lying between them. The CDR3, as DNA: TGTGCCGTAGCCTTCTCAGGGGTGAGAGGCTACACCTTC. Protein sequence: CAVAFSGVRGYTF.

The CDR3: CSVEGKSGRRYEQYF. For the CDR3, the DNA is TGCAGCGTGGAGGGTAAAAGCGGGAGACGCTACGAGCAGTACTTC. V usage is TRBV29-1 and J usage is TRBJ2-7; 8 bases are shared with TRBD2. V dropped 6 bases and J dropped 3; count of bases not matched to a gene: 13. The CDR3 consists of 15 residues. Germline lookup yields CDR1 SQVTM and CDR2 ANQGSEA.

In the case of this clonotype: A read error is possible here, since a much larger clone lies one base away. V is TRBV12-3 or TRBV12-4 and J is TRBJ1-5; D possibly corresponds to TRBD1 (5 bases). This CDR3 spans 13 amino acids. V shed 4 bases and J shed 3 bases, with 7 bases lying between them. CDR3 residues: CASSWGFNQPQHF. The CDR3, as DNA: TGTGCCAGCAGTTGGGGGTTCAATCAGCCCCAGCATTTT.

A few counts support this clonotype. The V and J genes are TRBV28 and TRBJ2-7, with 11 positions matching TRBD2. V trimming: 7 bases; J trimming: 5 bases; junction bases outside the gene matches: 13. CDR1 and CDR2 (germline): MDHEN, SYDVKM. The CDR3 sequence is 16 residues long. The CDR3 sequence: CASIPYRTSGFDEQYF. In DNA form, the CDR3 reads TGTGCCAGCATCCCCTACCGGACTAGCGGGTTCGACGAGCAGTACTTC. Based on the CDR3 plus reference TRBV28 and TRBJ2-7, the full variable domain is DVKVTQSSRYLVKRTGEKVFLECVQDMDHENMFWYRQDPGLGLRLIYFSYDVKMKEKGDIPEGYSVSREKKERFSLILESASTNQTSMYLCASIPYRTSGFDEQYFGPGTRLTVT.

The J gene is TRBJ1-3, the V gene TRBV20-1; a possible D gene is TRBD1 (5 bases). Germline CDR1 and CDR2: DFQATT and SNEGSKA (reference sequence). Deletions cut 6 bases from V and 4 bases from J, with 16 bases between. This CDR3 is built from 14 residues. The CDR3: CSALRVGVGNTIYF. The CDR3 region has the DNA TGCAGTGCCCTCAGGGTGGGGGTCGGAAACACCATATATTTT.

The chain combines TRBV28 with TRBJ1-1; the D gene is possibly TRBD1 (6 bases). Germline lookup yields CDR1 MDHEN and CDR2 SYDVKM. This CDR3 comprises 17 residues. V was shortened by 6 bases and J by 0 bases, with 20 bases between the two germline ends. This chain's CDR3 is CASSRPGTLKMNTEAFF. CDR3 nucleotide sequence: TGTGCCAGCAGCCGCCCCGGGACACTCAAAATGAACACTGAAGCTTTCTTT.

This clonotype was seen a handful of times. The rearrangement joins TRBV4-1 to TRBJ2-7; 13 bases agree with TRBD2. V gave up 1 base and J gave up 3 bases; unmatched junction bases: 6. Germline CDR1 is MGHRA and CDR2 is YSYEKL. The CDR3 is made up of 17 amino acids. The CDR3 region has the DNA TGCGCCAGCAGCCAAGGACTAGCGGGAGGCAAAGACTACGAGCAGTACTTC. Translating gives CASSQGLAGGKDYEQYF.

In its sample, this clonotype was seen many times. CDR3 amino acids: CASTESAQETQYF. The CDR3, as DNA: TGTGCCAGCACCGAAAGTGCTCAAGAGACCCAGTACTTC. The chain recombines TRBV2 with TRBJ2-5; D gene ambiguous. CDR3 length: 13 amino acids. The ends were cut back, 7 bases at V and 2 bases at J, with 11 bases in the middle. The germline gives CDR1 SNHLY, CDR2 FYNNEI. Filled out from reference TRBV2 and TRBJ2-5, the complete variable domain reads EPEVTQTPSHQVTQMGQEVILRCVPISNHLYFYWYRQILGQKVEFLVSFYNNEISEKSEIFDDQFSVERPDGSNFTLKIRSTKLEDSAMYFCASTESAQETQYFGPGTRLLVL.

This clonotype was seen ten or more times. The chain uses TRBV5-1 and TRBJ2-7, with D maybe TRBD1 (6 bases). This CDR3 has 12 residues. V gave up 2 bases and J gave up 6 bases, with 9 bases separating them. CDR1 is SGHRS, CDR2 YFSETQ, per germline. CDR3 amino acids: CASSLNRVEQYF. Written as DNA, the CDR3 is TGCGCCAGCAGCTTAAACAGGGTCGAGCAGTACTTC.